These 5 T cell receptor beta chains originate from one sample sequenced in a study of beta chain features in type 1 diabetes. The sequenced template was cDNA made from the entire isolated RNA. Profiling relied on immunoSEQ multiplex PCR, and the TCRdb table lists in-frame clones only, not all of them. The table records a few hundred thousand clones, more than 13% of them present only once. Study-wide findings and caveats: TCRB CDR3s were moderately but significantly shorter in Type 1 diabetes patients in all four CD4+ subsets.

No antigen has been assigned to these receptors. The sequenced sample was naive CD4+ T cells from blood. Source of these receptors: a young man with type 1 diabetes.

The genes are TRBV30 and TRBJ2-7, with TRBD2 as a possible D gene (5 bases). Germline-derived CDR1 and CDR2 are GTSNPN and SVGIG (reference sequence). CDR3 length: 12 amino acids. Trimming left V 1 base short and J 9 bases short, with 13 bases between. The CDR3 bases are TGTGCCTGGAGTGAGGGAGTTCTCGGGCAGTACTTC. It encodes CAWSEGVLGQYF. Filled out from reference TRBV30 and TRBJ2-7, the complete variable domain reads SQTIHQWPATLVQPVGSPLSLECTVEGTSNPNLYWYRQAAGRGLQLLFYSVGIGQISSEVPQNLSASRPQDRQFILSSKKLLLSDSGFYLCAWSEGVLGQYFGPGTRLTVT.

J is TRBJ2-1 and V is TRBV19; 11 nucleotides line up with TRBD2. Trimming removed 7 bases from V and 8 bases from J; junction bases left unmatched: 7. The germline gives CDR1 LNHDA, CDR2 SQIVND (reference sequence). CDR3 length: 14 amino acids. The CDR3 bases are TGTGCCAGTACAAATAGCGGGAGGGGCGATGAGCAGTTCTTC. Protein sequence: CASTNSGRGDEQFF.

This clone occurred a few times. This chain joins TRBV18 and TRBJ2-7; the D is unclear. The CDR3 is 13 residues long. V lost 3 bases, J lost 4 bases, and 10 bases lay in between. Germline V gives CDR1 KGHSH, CDR2 LQKENI. The CDR3 DNA reads TGTGCCAGCTCACCCTCTATCGATTACGAGCAGTACTTC. It translates to CASSPSIDYEQYF.

This clone was seen a few times. The genes are TRBV5-1 and TRBJ2-5; 10 bases agree with TRBD2. J was trimmed by 5 bases and V by 1 base; bases with no gene match: 8. The CDR3 runs to 16 residues. The germline V gene has CDR1 SGHRS and CDR2 YFSETQ. CDR3 bases: TGCGCCAGCAGCTTGTCGGCTAGCGGGAGCGGGGAGACCCAGTACTTC. Translation gives CASSLSASGSGETQYF. The entire variable domain, with the rest obtained from reference TRBV5-1 and TRBJ2-5, is as follows: KAGVTQTPRYLIKTRGQQVTLSCSPISGHRSVSWYQQTPGQGLQFLFEYFSETQRNKGNFPGRFSGRQFSNSRSEMNVSTLELGDSALYLCASSLSASGSGETQYFGPGTRLLVL.

This chain joins TRBV6-5 and TRBJ2-7; 9 nucleotides line up with TRBD1. CDR1 and CDR2 (germline): MNHEY, SVGAGI. With V trimmed by 6 bases and J by 6 bases, 9 bases remained unmatched. There are 14 residues in the CDR3. The CDR3 nucleotides are TGTGCCAGCAGCCAACAGGGGGCCGGCGCCGAGCAGTACTTC. Protein sequence: CASSQQGAGAEQYF.